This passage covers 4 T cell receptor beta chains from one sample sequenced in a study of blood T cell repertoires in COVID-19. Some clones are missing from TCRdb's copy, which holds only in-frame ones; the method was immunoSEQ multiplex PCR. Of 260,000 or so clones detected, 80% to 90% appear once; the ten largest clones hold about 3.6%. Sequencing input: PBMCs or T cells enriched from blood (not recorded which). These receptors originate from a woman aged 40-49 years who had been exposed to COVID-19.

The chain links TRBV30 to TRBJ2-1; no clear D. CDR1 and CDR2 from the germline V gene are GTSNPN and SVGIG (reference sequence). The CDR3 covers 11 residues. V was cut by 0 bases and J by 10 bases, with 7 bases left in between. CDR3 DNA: TGTGCCTGGAGTGTACTTCTAGAGCAGTTCTTC. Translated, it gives CAWSVLLEQFF.

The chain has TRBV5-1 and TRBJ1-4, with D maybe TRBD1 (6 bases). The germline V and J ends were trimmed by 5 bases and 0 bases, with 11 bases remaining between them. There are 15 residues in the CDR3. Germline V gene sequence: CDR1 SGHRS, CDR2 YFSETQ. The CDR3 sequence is CASRAGVATNEKLFF. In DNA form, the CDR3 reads TGCGCCAGCAGGGCAGGGGTCGCAACTAATGAAAAACTGTTTTTT.

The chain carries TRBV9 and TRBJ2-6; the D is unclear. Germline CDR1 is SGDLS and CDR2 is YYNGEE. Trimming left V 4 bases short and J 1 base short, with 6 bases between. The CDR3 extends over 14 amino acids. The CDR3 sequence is CASSQESGANVLTF. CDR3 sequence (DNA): TGTGCCAGCAGCCAAGAGTCTGGGGCCAACGTCCTGACTTTC.

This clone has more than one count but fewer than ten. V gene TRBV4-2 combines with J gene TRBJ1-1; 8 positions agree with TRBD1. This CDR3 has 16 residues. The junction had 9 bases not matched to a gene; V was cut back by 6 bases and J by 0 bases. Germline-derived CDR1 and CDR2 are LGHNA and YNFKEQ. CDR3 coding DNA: TGTGCCAGCAGACAGGGGGGCGTCGGAATGAACACTGAAGCTTTCTTT. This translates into CASRQGGVGMNTEAFF.